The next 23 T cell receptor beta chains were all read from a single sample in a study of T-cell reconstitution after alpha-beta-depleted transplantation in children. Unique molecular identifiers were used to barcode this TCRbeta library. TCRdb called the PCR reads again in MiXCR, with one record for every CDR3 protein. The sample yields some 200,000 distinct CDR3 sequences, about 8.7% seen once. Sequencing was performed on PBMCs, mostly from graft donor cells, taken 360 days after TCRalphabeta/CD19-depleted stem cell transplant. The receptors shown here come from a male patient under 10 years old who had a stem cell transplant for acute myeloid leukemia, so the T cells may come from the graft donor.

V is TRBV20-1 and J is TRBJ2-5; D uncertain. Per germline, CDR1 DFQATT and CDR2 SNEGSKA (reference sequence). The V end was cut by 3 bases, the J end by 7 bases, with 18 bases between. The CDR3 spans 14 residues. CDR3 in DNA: TGCAGTGCTAGCCCTGACTCGGGCGTACGGACCCAGTACTTC. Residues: CSASPDSGVRTQYF.

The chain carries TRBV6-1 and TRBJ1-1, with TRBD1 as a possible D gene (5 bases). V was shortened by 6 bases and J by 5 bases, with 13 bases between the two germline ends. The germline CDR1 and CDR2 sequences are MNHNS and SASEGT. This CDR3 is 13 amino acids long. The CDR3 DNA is TGTGCCAGCAGGTCCACAGGATTTACTGAAGCTTTCTTT. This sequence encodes CASRSTGFTEAFF.

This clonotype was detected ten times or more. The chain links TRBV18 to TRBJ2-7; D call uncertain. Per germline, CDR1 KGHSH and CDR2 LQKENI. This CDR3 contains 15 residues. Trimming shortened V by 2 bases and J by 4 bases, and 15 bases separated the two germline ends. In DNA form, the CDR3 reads TGTGCCAGCTCACCAATTCGGGTTAACCCTTACGAGCAGTACTTC. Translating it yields CASSPIRVNPYEQYF.

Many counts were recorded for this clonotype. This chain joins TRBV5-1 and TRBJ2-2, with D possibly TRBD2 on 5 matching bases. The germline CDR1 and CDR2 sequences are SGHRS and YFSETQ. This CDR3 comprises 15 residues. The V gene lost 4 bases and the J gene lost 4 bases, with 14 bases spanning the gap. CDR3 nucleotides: TGCGCCAGCAGCCCGGATGTGAGGGTCACCGGGGAGCTGTTTTTT. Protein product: CASSPDVRVTGELFF.

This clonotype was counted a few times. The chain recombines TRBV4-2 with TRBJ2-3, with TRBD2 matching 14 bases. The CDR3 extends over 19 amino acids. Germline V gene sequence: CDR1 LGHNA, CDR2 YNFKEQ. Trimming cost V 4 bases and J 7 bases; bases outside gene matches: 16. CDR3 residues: CASSPEGLAGVGVGNTQYF. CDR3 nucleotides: TGTGCCAGCAGCCCAGAGGGACTAGCGGGAGTGGGGGTCGGGAATACGCAGTATTTT.

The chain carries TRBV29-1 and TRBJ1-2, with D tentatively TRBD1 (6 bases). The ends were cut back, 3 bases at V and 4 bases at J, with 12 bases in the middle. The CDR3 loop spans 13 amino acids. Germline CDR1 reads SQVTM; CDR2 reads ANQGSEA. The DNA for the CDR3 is TGCAGCGTTGACTCCAGGGGAGGCTATGGCTACACCTTC. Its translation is CSVDSRGGYGYTF.

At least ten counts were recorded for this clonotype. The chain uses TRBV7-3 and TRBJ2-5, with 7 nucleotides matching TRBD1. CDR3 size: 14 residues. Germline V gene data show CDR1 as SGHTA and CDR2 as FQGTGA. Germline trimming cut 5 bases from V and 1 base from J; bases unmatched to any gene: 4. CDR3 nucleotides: TGTGCCAGCAGCCCAGGGACAGTCCAAGAGACCCAGTACTTC. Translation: CASSPGTVQETQYF.

The CDR3 region has the DNA TGTGCCAGCGGTACGGCTGGAAACACCATATATTTT. It translates to CASGTAGNTIYF. This sequence joins TRBV12-3 or TRBV12-4 and TRBJ1-3; D not resolved. Trimming pared 8 bases from V and 2 bases from J, leaving 7 bases between. The CDR3 runs to 12 residues.

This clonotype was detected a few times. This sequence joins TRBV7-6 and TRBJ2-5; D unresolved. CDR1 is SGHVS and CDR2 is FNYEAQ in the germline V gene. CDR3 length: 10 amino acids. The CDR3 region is CAVLGETQYF. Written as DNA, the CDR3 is TGTGCAGTGTTAGGGGAGACCCAGTACTTC.

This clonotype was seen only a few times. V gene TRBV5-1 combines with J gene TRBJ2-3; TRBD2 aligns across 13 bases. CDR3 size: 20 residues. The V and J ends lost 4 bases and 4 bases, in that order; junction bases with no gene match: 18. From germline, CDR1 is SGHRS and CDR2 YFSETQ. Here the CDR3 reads CASSLRTSGSNSWRADTQYF. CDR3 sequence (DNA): TGCGCCAGCAGCCTACGGACTAGCGGGAGTAACAGTTGGAGGGCAGATACGCAGTATTTT.

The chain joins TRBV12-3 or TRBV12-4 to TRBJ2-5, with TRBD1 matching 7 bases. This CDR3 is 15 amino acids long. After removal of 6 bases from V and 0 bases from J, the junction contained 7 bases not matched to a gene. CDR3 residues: CASRARDRYQETQYF. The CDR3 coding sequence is TGTGCCAGCAGAGCCCGGGACAGATACCAAGAGACCCAGTACTTC.

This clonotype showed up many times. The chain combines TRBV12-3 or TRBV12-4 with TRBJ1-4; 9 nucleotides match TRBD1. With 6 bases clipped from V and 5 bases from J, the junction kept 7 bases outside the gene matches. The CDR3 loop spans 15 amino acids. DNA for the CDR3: TGTGCCAGCAGAGGAAGGGACAGGGAAAATGAAAAACTGTTTTTT. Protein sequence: CASRGRDRENEKLFF.

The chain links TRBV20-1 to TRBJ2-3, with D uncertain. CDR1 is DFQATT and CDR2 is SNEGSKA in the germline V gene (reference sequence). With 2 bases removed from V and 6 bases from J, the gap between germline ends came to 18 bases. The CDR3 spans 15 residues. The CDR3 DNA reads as TGCAGTGCTAGAAAACCCCCGGGCCGCCTGGATACGCAGTATTTT. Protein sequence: CSARKPPGRLDTQYF.

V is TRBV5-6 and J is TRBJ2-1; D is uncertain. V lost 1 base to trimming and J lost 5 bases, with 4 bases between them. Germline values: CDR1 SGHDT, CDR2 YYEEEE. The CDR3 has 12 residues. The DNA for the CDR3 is TGTGCCAGCAGCTTGTACCACAATGAGCAGTTCTTC. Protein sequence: CASSLYHNEQFF.

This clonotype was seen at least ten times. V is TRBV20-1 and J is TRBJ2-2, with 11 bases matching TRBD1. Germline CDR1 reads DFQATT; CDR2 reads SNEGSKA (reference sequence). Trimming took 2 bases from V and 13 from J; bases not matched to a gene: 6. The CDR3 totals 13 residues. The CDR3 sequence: CSARRDRGSGLFF. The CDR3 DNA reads TGCAGTGCTAGAAGGGACAGGGGGAGTGGGCTGTTTTTT.

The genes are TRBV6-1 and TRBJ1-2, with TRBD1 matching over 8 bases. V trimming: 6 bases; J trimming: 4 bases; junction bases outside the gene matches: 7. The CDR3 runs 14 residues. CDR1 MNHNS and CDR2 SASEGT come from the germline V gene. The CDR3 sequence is CASREFRGPYGYTF. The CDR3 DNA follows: TGTGCCAGCAGGGAATTCAGGGGGCCCTATGGCTACACCTTC.

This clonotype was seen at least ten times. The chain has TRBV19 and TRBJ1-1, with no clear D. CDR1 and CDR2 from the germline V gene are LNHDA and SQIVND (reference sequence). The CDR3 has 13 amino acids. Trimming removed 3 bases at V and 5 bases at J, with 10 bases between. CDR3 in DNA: TGTGCCAGTAGTATTGCGGGGTATACTGAAGCTTTCTTT. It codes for CASSIAGYTEAFF.

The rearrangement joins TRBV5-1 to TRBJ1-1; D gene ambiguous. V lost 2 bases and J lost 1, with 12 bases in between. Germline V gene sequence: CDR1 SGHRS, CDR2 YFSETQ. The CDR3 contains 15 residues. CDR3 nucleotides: TGCGCCAGCAGCTTTGGATTGAGGGCGAACACTGAAGCTTTCTTT. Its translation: CASSFGLRANTEAFF. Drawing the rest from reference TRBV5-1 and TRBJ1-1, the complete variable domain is KAGVTQTPRYLIKTRGQQVTLSCSPISGHRSVSWYQQTPGQGLQFLFEYFSETQRNKGNFPGRFSGRQFSNSRSEMNVSTLELGDSALYLCASSFGLRANTEAFFGQGTRLTVV.

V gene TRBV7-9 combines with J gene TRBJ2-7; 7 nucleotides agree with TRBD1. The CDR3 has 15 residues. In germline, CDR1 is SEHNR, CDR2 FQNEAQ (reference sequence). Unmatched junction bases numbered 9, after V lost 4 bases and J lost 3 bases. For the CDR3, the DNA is TGTGCCAGCAGCTCCCCCGGGACAGCAGTCTACGAGCAGTACTTC. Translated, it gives CASSSPGTAVYEQYF.

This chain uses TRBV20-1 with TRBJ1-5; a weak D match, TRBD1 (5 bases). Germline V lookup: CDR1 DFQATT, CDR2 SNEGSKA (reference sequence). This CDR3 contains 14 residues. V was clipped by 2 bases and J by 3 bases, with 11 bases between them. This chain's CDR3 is CSARLGHDNQPQHF. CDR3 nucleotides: TGCAGTGCTAGACTAGGACACGACAATCAGCCCCAGCATTTT.

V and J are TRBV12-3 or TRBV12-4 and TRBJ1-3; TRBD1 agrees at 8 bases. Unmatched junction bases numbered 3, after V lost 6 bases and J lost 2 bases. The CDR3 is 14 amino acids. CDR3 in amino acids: CASSPGQAGNTIYF. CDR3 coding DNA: TGTGCCAGCAGCCCGGGACAGGCTGGAAACACCATATATTTT.

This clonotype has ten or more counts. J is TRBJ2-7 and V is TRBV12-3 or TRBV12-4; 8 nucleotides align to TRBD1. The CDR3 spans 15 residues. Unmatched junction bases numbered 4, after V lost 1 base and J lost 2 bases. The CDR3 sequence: CASSLGQGTPYEQYF. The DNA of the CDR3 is TGTGCCAGCAGTTTAGGACAGGGGACCCCCTACGAGCAGTACTTC.

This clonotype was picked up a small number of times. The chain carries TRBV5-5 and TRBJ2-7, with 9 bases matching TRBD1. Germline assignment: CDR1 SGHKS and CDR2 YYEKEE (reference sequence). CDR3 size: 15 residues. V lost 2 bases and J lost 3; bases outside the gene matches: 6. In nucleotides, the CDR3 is TGTGCCAGCAGCTTAAACCCGGGACAGGGCTACGAGCAGTACTTC. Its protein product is CASSLNPGQGYEQYF.